The TCR beta chain under discussion was sequenced for a study of blood T cell repertoires in COVID-19. The germline CDR1 and CDR2 sequences are KGHSH and LQKENI. V gave up 1 base and J gave up 3 bases, with 19 bases separating them. The CDR3 consists of 17 residues. Profiling relied on immunoSEQ multiplex PCR, and the TCRdb table lists in-frame clones only, not all of them. There are approximately 300,000 clones in the sample; about 89% occur only once, and approximately 2.4% lies in the top ten. The material sequenced was PBMCs or T cells enriched from blood (not recorded which). This chain links TRBV18 with TRBJ2-7; D is perhaps TRBD2 (7 bases). The origin of this receptor is a woman aged 18-35 years who had recovered from COVID-19. CDR3 residues: CASSPRNGGPGDYEQYF. The CDR3, as DNA: TGTGCCAGCTCACCACGCAACGGGGGGCCTGGAGACTACGAGCAGTACTTC.